The sequence of this T cell receptor beta chain was determined in a study of blood T cell repertoires in COVID-19 (dated by TCRdb to 2018 to 2020). Background on the whole study: Collaborator samples came from the United States, Italy and Spain and covered acute and convalescent phases of COVID-19. The prospective study material was composed of cDNA or gDNA derived from T cells, B-cell-depleted T cells, or PBMCs. Subjects who had been exposed to COVID-19, were actively infected with it, or had recovered from it provided the deeply sampled blood TCRbeta repertoires that made up the dataset. A freely available public database, intended as a resource for researchers studying the immune response to SARS-CoV-2, is where the repertoires were released. The samples were drawn from two sources: the first 160 participants of the ongoing ImmuneRACE study, and some 1,300 subjects contributed by 6 global collaborators. A de-identified subject ID, COVID-19 status, age in years and sex were almost always included in the sample metadata. Where available, HLA class I and class II types were taken from metadata supplied by the sample provider and were not determined by assay-based typing.

What the authors observed across the whole study: How much clinical and demographic metadata was included differed by source and by participant, and the metadata was provided uncurated.

On this clone itself: It lacks a known antigen. Base qualities are not provided; no much larger clone lies one nucleotide away.

V lost 6 bases and J lost 5 bases, and the count of bases not matched to a germline gene is 4. CDR1 and CDR2 (LNHDA, SQIVND) derive from the germline V gene (reference sequence). The CDR3 spans 13 residues, from the cysteine through the phenylalanine. Just the 39-base CDR3 DNA is kept, in frame starting at base 1. The immunoSEQ Assay, a bias-controlled multiplex PCR, was used to amplify TCRbeta CDR3 regions from genomic DNA. On the study's bioinformatics: The number of nucleated cells in each sample was estimated by amplification of reference gene primers within the assay. Sequence reads were collapsed and filtered to measure the absolute abundance of every unique TCRbeta CDR3 rearrangement. For each sample, productive Simpson clonality was calculated as the square root of Simpson's diversity index over productive rearrangements. What TCRdb holds here is the immuneACCESS table cut down to in-frame rearrangements. Part of the clones is not present; checked against another copy, under half of the missing clones reflect an unresolved V gene, and the others are unexplained. V and J calls and clone size are those listed in that table; D and trimming were worked out from the DNA. The sample records roughly 330,000 clones, around four fifths of which are singletons. Roughly 1.1% of the sample comes from the top ten.

The collaborating institutions used their own protocols to collect whole blood in K2EDTA tubes. For TCRbeta analysis, collaborators shipped samples as frozen whole blood, isolated PBMCs, or DNA extracted from either of those sample types. The chain is encoded by TRBV19 joined to TRBJ2-5; the central 9 bases match TRBD2. This TCR derives from a woman between 45 and 60 years old with acute or convalescent COVID-19. The source material was peripheral blood. Here the CDR3 is given as CASRVTSGETQYF. The sequenced DNA: TGTGCCAGTAGAGTGACTAGCGGTGAGACCCAGTACTTC.